This TCR beta chain was identified during a study of CD8 T cells in ankylosing spondylitis. This clonotype was detected only a few times. Its antigen is unknown. General study points: A CD8+ phenotype characterized the disease-linked clones, which were relatively rare in peripheral blood. Enrichment of disease-linked clones was reportedly significant in matched ankylosing spondylitis synovial fluid. Characteristic of ankylosing spondylitis blood, it appeared, was a TCR beta motif comprising several highly homologous variants.

Scientists made TCR beta libraries using quantitative 5'-RACE with molecular barcodes. TCRdb re-analysed the 5' RACE reads in MiXCR, keeping a single row per CDR3 protein. The data hold approximately 440,000 distinct CDR3 sequences, with roughly a sixth observed a single time. Trimming took 3 bases from V and 3 from J, leaving 12 bases between them. The CDR3 covers 15 residues. CDR1 is SGDLS, CDR2 YYNGEE, per germline. The sequence came from a male donor with ankylosing spondylitis. The sequenced material came from blood, either unsorted or a sorted T cell fraction (not recorded which). V gene TRBV9 combines with J gene TRBJ1-4; D uncertain. The CDR3 bases are TGTGCCAGCAGCGCAGAGGGTTCCTCTAATGAAAAACTGTTTTTT. The encoded protein is CASSAEGSSNEKLFF.